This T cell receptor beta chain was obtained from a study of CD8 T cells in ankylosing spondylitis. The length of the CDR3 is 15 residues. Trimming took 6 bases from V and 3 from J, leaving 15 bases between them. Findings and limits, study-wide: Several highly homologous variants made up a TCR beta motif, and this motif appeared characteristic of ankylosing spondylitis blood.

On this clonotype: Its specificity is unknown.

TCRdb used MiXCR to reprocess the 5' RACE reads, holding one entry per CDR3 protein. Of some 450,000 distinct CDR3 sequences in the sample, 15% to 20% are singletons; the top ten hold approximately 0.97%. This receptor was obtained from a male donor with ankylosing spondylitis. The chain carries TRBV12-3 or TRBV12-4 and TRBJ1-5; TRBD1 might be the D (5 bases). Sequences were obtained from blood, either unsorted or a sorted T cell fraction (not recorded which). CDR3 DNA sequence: TGTGCCAGCAGCCCCCGGGGCCTTCCCAATCAGCCCCAGCATTTT. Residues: CASSPRGLPNQPQHF.